This T cell receptor beta chain was retrieved from a study of blood T cell repertoires in COVID-19. Overall study: The United States, Italy and Spain supplied acute and convalescent COVID-19 samples.

The protocol was immunoSEQ multiplex PCR, while the TCRdb copy is restricted to in-frame clones and leaves out a portion. Of about 400,000 clones in the sample, approximately 90% were seen once. The V gene's germline CDR1 is LNHDA and CDR2 SQIVND (reference sequence). The CDR3 totals 15 residues. V was pared by 6 bases and J by 6 bases, with 9 bases of the junction left unmatched. The clonotype comes from a woman aged 50 to 65 who had recovered from COVID-19. Sequenced material: PBMCs or T cells enriched from blood (not recorded which). J is TRBJ2-1 and V is TRBV19; the match to TRBD1 covers 9 bases. CDR3 nucleotides: TGTGCCAGTAGGACCGGGACAGGGATATTCAATGAGCAGTTCTTC. It specifies CASRTGTGIFNEQFF.